Listed below are T cell receptor beta chains from one sample, sequenced in a study of blood T cell repertoires in COVID-19. Profiling relied on immunoSEQ multiplex PCR, and the TCRdb table lists in-frame clones only, not all of them. The sample carries 200,000 to 250,000 clones, about nine tenths recorded once. What was sequenced was peripheral blood. These receptors were taken from a man aged 25-40 years with COVID-19, enrolled during active disease. Both conserved end residues are part of each CDR3. Each record gives: V gene, CDR3 length, clone size, D gene, J gene, CDR3 DNA, CDR3 protein. D genes are given only for firm matches. Not all rows give a size; the values are once, few, many and, for expanded clones, a class.

>TRBV6-5|13|NA|NA|TRBJ1-2
TGTGCCAGCAAAACAGCAGCTAACTATGGCTACACCTTC
CASKTAANYGYTF
>TRBV7-3|13|NA|NA|TRBJ2-2
TGTGCCAGCAGCCCAAGACAGCACGGGGAGCTGTTTTTT
CASSPRQHGELFF
>TRBV29-1|10|few|NA|TRBJ1-1
TGCAGCGTATCCCTGACTGAAGCTTTCTTT
CSVSLTEAFF
>TRBV29-1|12|NA|TRBD1|TRBJ2-4
TGCAGCGCCCGGACAGGGCTAAACATTCAGTACTTC
CSARTGLNIQYF
>TRBV5-1|16|once|TRBD1|TRBJ2-1
TGCGCCAGCAGCTTATACCGGGACAGGGCCTACAATGAGCAGTTCTTC
CASSLYRDRAYNEQFF
>TRBV11-2|16|once|TRBD1|TRBJ2-5
TGTGCCAGCAGCTTCCTGACAGGGGGCCCATTGGAGACCCAGTACTTC
CASSFLTGGPLETQYF
>TRBV19|14|NA|NA|TRBJ1-3
TGTGCCAGTAGTCCTGCCGGGACAGGAAACACCATATATTTT
CASSPAGTGNTIYF
>TRBV4-3|16|NA|NA|TRBJ1-4
TGCGCCAGCAGCCAAAATCCACAGGGAAATCGTGAAAAACTGTTTTTT
CASSQNPQGNREKLFF
>TRBV21-1|16|few|NA|TRBJ2-1
TGTGCCAGCAGCGGATCATCGGGGGGGCCGGGCGATGAGCAGTTCTTC
CASSGSSGGPGDEQFF
>TRBV24-1|11|NA|NA|TRBJ2-1
TGTGCCACCAGACATCGTGGTGAGCAGTTCTTC
CATRHRGEQFF
>TRBV5-1|16|NA|TRBD2|TRBJ2-4
TGCGCCAGCAGCTTGGCGGGGGGGCCGGCCAAAAACATTCAGTACTTC
CASSLAGGPAKNIQYF
>TRBV12-5|15|NA|NA|TRBJ2-1
TGTGCTAGTGGTACAGGGCTCAATCCCTACAATGAGCAGTTCTTC
CASGTGLNPYNEQFF
>TRBV2|14|NA|TRBD1|TRBJ1-2
TGTGCCAGCAATAGACAGGGCCAAAGCTATGGCTACACCTTC
CASNRQGQSYGYTF
>TRBV11-3|16|once|TRBD1|TRBJ1-2
TGTGCCAGCAGCCCGGGTGAAGGGACAGAAAGTGAAGGCTACACCTTC
CASSPGEGTESEGYTF
>TRBV11-3|15|NA|NA|TRBJ2-1
TGTGCCAGCAGCTTAGGACAGAGCTCCTACAATGAGCAGTTCTTC
CASSLGQSSYNEQFF